The clone carrying this T cell receptor beta chain was detected only once. In the original processing: Nucleated cell number was recorded as an estimate derived from reference gene primer amplification. Produced via immunoSEQ multiplex PCR; TCRdb's table is partial and in-frame only. V and J calls and clone size are those listed in that table; D and trimming were worked out from the DNA. The sample shows approximately 97,000 clones, about 91% of them seen only once. These data originate in a study of blood T cell repertoires in COVID-19. Study at large: Whether acute or convalescent, the COVID-19 samples came from the United States, Italy and Spain. Sources were T cells, B-cell-depleted T cells, or PBMCs; the material itself was cDNA or gDNA.

This CDR3 spans 13 amino acids. CDR1 is ENHRY, CDR2 SYGVKD, per germline. Trimming took off 6 bases at V and 6 bases at J, with 14 bases between the two ends. This sequence joins TRBV10-3 and TRBJ1-2, with a possible D match to TRBD1 (6 bases). The sequence was obtained from a man younger than 30 with acute or convalescent COVID-19. The sequenced material came from peripheral blood. CDR3 region: CAISAGGRDGYTF. In nucleotides, the CDR3 is TGTGCCATCAGCGCCGGGGGGCGCGATGGCTACACCTTC.